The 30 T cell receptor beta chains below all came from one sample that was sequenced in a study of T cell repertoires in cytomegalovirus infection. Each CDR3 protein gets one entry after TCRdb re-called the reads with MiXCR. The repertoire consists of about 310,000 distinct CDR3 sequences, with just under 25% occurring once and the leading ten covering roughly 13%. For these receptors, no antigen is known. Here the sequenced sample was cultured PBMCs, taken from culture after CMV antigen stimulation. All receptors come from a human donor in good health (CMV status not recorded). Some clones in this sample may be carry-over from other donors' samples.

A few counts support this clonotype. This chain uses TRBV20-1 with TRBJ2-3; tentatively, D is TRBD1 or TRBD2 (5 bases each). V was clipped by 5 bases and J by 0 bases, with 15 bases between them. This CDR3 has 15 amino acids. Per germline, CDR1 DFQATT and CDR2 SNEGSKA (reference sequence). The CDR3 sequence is CSALTGTLSTDTQYF. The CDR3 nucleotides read TGCAGTGCTCTGACCGGGACCCTCAGCACAGATACGCAGTATTTT.

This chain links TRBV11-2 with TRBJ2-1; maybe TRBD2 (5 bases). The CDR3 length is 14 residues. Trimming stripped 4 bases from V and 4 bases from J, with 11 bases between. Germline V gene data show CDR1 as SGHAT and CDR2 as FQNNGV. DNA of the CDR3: TGTGCCAGCAGCTCCGTTGCGGGTTACAATGAGCAGTTCTTC. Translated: CASSSVAGYNEQFF.

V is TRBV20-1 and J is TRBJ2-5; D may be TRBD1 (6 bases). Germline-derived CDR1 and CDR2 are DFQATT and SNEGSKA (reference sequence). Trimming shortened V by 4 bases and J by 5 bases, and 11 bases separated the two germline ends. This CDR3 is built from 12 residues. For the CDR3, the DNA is TGCAGTGCTAACAGGGTAGGGGAGACCCAGTACTTC. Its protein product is CSANRVGETQYF.

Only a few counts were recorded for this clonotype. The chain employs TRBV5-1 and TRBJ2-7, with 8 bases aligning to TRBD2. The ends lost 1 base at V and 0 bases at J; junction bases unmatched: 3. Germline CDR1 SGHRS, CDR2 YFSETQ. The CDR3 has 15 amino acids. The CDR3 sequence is CASSLRSGSSYEQYF. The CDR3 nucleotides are TGCGCCAGCAGCTTGAGAAGCGGGAGCTCCTACGAGCAGTACTTC. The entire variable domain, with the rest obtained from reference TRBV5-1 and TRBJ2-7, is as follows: KAGVTQTPRYLIKTRGQQVTLSCSPISGHRSVSWYQQTPGQGLQFLFEYFSETQRNKGNFPGRFSGRQFSNSRSEMNVSTLELGDSALYLCASSLRSGSSYEQYFGPGTRLTVT.

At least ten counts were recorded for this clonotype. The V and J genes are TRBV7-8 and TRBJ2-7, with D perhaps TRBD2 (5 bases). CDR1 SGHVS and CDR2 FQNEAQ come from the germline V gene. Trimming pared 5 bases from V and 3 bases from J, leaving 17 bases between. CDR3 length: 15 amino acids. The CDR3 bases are TGTGCCAGCAGCCAAGAGAGGGTACGGCGCTACGAGCAGTACTTC. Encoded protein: CASSQERVRRYEQYF. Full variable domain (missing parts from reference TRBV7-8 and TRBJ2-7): GAGVSQSPRYKVAKRGQDVALRCDPISGHVSLFWYQQALGQGPEFLTYFQNEAQLDKSGLPSDRFFAERPEGSVSTLKIQRTQQEDSAVYLCASSQERVRRYEQYFGPGTRLTVT.

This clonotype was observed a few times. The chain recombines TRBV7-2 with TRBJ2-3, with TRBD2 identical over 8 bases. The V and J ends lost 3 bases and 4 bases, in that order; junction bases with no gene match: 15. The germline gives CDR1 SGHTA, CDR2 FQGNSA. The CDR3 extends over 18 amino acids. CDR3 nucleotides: TGTGCCAGCAGCTTTCACGGGGGGGACTTACCCCGAGCAGATACGCAGTATTTT. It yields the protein CASSFHGGDLPRADTQYF. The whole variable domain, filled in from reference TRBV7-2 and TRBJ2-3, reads GAGVSQSPSNKVTEKGKDVELRCDPISGHTALYWYRQSLGQGLEFLIYFQGNSAPDKSGLPSDRFSAERTGGSVSTLTIQRTQQEDSAVYLCASSFHGGDLPRADTQYFGPGTRLTVL.

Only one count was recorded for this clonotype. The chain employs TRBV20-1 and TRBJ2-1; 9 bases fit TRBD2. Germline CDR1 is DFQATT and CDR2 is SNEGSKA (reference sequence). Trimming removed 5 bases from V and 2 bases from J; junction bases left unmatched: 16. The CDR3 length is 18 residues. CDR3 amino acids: CSAWGGLADPTPYNEQFF. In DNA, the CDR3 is TGCAGTGCTTGGGGGGGACTAGCAGATCCTACGCCCTACAATGAGCAGTTCTTC.

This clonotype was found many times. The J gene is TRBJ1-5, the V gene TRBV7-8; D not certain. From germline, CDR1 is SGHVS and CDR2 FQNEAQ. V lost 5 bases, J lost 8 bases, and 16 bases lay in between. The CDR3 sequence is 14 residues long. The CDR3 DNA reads TGTGCCAGCAGCCCGACCGGACCCCTCAAGCCCCAGCATTTT. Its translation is CASSPTGPLKPQHF. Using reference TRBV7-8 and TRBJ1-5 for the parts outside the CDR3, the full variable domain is GAGVSQSPRYKVAKRGQDVALRCDPISGHVSLFWYQQALGQGPEFLTYFQNEAQLDKSGLPSDRFFAERPEGSVSTLKIQRTQQEDSAVYLCASSPTGPLKPQHFGDGTRLSIL.

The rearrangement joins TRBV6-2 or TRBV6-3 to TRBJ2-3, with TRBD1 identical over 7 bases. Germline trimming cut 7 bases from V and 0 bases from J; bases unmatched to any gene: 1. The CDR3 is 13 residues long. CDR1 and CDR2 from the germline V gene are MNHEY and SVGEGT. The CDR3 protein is CASTGGSTDTQYF. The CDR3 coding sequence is TGTGCCAGCACAGGGGGAAGCACAGATACGCAGTATTTT.

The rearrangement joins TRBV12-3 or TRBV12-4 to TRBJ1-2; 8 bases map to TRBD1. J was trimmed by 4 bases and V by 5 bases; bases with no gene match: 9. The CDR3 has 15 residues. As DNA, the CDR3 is TGTGCCAGCAGTCCCGCGGACAGGGCTGGCTATGGCTACACCTTC. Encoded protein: CASSPADRAGYGYTF.

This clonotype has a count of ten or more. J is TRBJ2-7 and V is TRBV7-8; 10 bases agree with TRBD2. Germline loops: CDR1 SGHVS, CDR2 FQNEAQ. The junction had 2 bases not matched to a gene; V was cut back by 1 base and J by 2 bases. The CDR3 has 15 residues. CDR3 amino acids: CASSLGTSGPYEQYV. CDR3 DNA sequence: TGTGCCAGCAGCTTAGGGACTAGCGGCCCCTACGAGCAGTACGTC.

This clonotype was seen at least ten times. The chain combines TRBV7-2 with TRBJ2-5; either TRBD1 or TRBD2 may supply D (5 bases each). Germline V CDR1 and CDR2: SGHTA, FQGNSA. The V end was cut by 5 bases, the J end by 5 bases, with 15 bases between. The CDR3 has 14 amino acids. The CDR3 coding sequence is TGTGCCAGCAGCCGAGGGGTTTCGAGGGAGACCCAGTACTTC. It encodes CASSRGVSRETQYF.

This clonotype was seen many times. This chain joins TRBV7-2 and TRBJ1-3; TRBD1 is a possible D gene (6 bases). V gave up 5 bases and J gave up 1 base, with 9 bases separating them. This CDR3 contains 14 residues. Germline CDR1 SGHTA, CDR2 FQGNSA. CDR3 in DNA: TGTGCCAGCAGCCCAGGGGAGTCTGGAAACACCATATATTTT. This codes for CASSPGESGNTIYF.

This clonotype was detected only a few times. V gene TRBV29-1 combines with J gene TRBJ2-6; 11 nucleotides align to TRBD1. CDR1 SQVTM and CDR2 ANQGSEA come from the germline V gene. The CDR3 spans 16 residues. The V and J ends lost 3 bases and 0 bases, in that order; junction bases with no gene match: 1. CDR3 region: CSVEGQGDSGANVLTF. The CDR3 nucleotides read TGCAGCGTTGAGGGACAGGGGGACTCTGGGGCCAACGTCCTGACTTTC.

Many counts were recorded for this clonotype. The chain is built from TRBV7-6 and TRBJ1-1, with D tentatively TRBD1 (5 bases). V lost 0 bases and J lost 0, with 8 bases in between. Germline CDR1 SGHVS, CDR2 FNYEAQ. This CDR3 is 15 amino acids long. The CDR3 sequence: CASSLAPTVNTEAFF. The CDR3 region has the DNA TGTGCCAGCAGCTTAGCGCCGACAGTGAACACTGAAGCTTTCTTT.

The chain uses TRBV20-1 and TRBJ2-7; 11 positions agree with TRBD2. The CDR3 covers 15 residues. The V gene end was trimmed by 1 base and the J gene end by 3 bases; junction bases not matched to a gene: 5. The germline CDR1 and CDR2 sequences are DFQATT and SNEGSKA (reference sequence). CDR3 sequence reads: CSARAETSGIYEQYF. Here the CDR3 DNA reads TGCAGTGCTAGAGCCGAGACTAGCGGGATCTACGAGCAGTACTTC.

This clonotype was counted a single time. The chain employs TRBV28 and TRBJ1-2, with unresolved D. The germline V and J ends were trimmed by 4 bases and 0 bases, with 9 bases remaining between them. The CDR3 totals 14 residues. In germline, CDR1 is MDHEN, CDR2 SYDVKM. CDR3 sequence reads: CASSSRRANYGYTF. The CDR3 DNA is TGTGCCAGCAGTTCACGGAGAGCTAACTATGGCTACACCTTC.

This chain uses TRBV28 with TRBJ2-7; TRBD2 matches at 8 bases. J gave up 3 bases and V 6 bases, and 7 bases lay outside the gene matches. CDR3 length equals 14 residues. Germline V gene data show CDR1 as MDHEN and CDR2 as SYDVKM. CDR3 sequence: CASSLAGDFYEQYV. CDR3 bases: TGTGCCAGCAGCCTAGCGGGCGATTTCTACGAGCAGTACGTC.

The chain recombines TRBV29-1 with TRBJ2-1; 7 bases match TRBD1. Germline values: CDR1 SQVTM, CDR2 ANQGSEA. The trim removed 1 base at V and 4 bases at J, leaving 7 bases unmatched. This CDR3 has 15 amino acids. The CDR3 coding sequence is TGCAGCGTTGAAGTAATCGGGACAGATTACAATGAGCAGTTCTTC. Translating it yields CSVEVIGTDYNEQFF.

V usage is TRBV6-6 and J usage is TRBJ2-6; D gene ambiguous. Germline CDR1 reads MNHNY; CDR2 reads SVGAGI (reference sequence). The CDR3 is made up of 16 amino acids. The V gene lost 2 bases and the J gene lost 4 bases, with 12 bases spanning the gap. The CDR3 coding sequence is TGTGCCAGCAGTTACGGATCCGAGCACGGGGCCAACGTCCTGACTTTC. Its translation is CASSYGSEHGANVLTF.

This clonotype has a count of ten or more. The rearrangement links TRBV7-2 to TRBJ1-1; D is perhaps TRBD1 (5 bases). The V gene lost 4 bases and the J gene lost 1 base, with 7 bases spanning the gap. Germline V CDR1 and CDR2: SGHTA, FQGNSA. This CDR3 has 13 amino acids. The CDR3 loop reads CASSSGQNTEAFF. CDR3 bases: TGTGCCAGCAGCTCTGGACAGAACACTGAAGCTTTCTTT.

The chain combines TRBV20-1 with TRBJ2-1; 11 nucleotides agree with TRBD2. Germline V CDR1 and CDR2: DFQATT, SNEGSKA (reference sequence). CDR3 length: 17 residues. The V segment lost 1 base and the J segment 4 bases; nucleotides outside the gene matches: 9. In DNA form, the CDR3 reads TGCAGTGCTAGAGGTTTTAGCGGGAGGGCCGGATACAATGAGCAGTTCTTC. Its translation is CSARGFSGRAGYNEQFF.

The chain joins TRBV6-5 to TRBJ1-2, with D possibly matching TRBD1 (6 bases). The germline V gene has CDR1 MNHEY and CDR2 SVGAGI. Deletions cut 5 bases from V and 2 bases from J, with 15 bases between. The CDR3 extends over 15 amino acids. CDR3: CASSVGQSRNYGYTF. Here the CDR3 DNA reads TGTGCCAGCAGTGTCGGACAGTCGAGAAACTATGGCTACACCTTC.

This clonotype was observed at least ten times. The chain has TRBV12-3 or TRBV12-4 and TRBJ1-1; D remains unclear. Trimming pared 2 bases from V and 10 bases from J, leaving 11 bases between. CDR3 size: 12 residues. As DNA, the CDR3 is TGTGCCAGCAGTTTATTCGGTCAAAGAGCTTTCTTT. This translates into CASSLFGQRAFF.

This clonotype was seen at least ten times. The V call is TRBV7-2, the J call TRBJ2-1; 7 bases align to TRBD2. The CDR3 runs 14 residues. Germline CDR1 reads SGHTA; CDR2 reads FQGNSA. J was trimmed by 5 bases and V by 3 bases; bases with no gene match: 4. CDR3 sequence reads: CASSFIAGNNEQFF. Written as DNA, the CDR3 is TGTGCCAGCAGCTTCATAGCGGGTAACAATGAGCAGTTCTTC.

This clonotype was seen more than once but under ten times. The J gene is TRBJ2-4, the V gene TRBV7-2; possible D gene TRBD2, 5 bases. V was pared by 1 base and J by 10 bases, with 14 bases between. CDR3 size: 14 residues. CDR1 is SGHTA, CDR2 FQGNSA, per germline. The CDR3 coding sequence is TGTGCCAGCAGCTTAGTTGCATTCGGGGATATTCAGTACTTC. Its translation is CASSLVAFGDIQYF. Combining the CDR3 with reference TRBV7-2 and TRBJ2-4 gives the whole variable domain GAGVSQSPSNKVTEKGKDVELRCDPISGHTALYWYRQSLGQGLEFLIYFQGNSAPDKSGLPSDRFSAERTGGSVSTLTIQRTQQEDSAVYLCASSLVAFGDIQYFGAGTRLSVL.

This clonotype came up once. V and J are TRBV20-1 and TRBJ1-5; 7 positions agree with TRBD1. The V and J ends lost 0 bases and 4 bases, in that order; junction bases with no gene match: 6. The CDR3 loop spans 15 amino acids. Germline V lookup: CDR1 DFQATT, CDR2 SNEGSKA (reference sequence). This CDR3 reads CSARDRGTVNQPQHF. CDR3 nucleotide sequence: TGCAGTGCTAGAGATAGAGGGACAGTTAATCAGCCCCAGCATTTT.

The CDR3 reads CATSRRAGRGYNEQFF. The DNA of the CDR3 is TGTGCCACCAGCAGGCGGGCGGGGCGAGGCTACAATGAGCAGTTCTTC. The chain has TRBV15 and TRBJ2-1; tentative D call: TRBD2 (6 bases). The length of the CDR3 is 16 residues. V lost 3 bases to trimming and J lost 3 bases, with 15 bases between them. In germline, CDR1 is LNHNV, CDR2 YYDKDF (reference sequence).

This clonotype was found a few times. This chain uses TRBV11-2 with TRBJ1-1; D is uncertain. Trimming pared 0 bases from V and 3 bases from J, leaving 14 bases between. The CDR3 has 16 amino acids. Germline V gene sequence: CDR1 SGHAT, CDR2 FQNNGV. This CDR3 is CASSLDGPVSHTEAFF. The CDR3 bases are TGTGCCAGCAGCTTAGATGGGCCGGTGAGCCACACTGAAGCTTTCTTT.

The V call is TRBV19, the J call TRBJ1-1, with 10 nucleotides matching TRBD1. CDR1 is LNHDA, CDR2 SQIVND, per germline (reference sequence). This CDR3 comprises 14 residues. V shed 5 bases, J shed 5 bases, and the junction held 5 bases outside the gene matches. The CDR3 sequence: CASSPTGGWTEAFF. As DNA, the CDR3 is TGTGCCAGTAGTCCGACAGGGGGCTGGACTGAAGCTTTCTTT. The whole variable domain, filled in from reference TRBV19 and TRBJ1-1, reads DGGITQSPKYLFRKEGQNVTLSCEQNLNHDAMYWYRQDPGQGLRLIYYSQIVNDFQKGDIAEGYSVSREKKESFPLTVTSAQKNPTAFYLCASSPTGGWTEAFFGQGTRLTVV.